By proportion, the clone carrying this T cell receptor (beta chain) is medium-sized. The same CDR3 can be traced to other DNA sequences in this sample. Trimming cost V 6 bases and J 8 bases; bases outside gene matches: 7. CDR3 size: 15 residues. Germline CDR1 is SEHNR and CDR2 is FQNEAQ (reference sequence). The sample comes from a study of shared clonotypes between healthy human individuals. Some clones are missing from TCRdb's copy, which holds only in-frame ones; the method was immunoSEQ multiplex PCR. Of about 490,000 clones listed, roughly four fifths were seen once; the top ten hold 13%. The V and J genes are TRBV7-9 and TRBJ2-1; 13 nucleotides match TRBD2. The receptor's source is a woman in her thirties or forties in good health. Some clones in this sample may be carry-over from other donors' samples. Sequencing input: PBMCs. CDR3 sequence reads: CASSTRTSGSDEQFF. The CDR3 coding sequence is TGTGCCAGCAGTACGCGGACTAGCGGGAGCGATGAGCAGTTCTTC.